A selection of T cell receptor beta chains follows, all from one sample in a study of cytomegalovirus exposure and HLA in healthy donors. Clones were sequenced by immunoSEQ multiplex PCR, and TCRdb holds only the in-frame ones, with some missing. The data show about 120,000 clones, over 65% seen once. Sequenced material: PBMCs. Receptors were obtained from a female donor in good health and CMV-seronegative. Both conserved end residues are part of each CDR3. The D gene is left open where the match is weak. Size is omitted from some rows. Given values are once, few, many or a class for expanded clones.

v_call	clone_size	d_call	j_call	cdr3_nt	cdr3_aa
TRBV28	-	-	TRBJ2-7	TGTGCCAGCACCCCGCTGGGGGGTTTCTACGAGCAGTACTTC	CASTPLGGFYEQYF
TRBV19	-	TRBD1	TRBJ2-3	TGTGCCAGTAGTGCCCCCAGGGGGCTGGGCACAGATACGCAGTATTTT	CASSAPRGLGTDTQYF
TRBV30	-	-	TRBJ2-7	TGTGCCTGGACTTCAGGGTACTACGAGCAGTACTTC	CAWTSGYYEQYF
TRBV5-4	-	-	TRBJ2-1	TGTGCCAGCAGCCAAGCCAGCGGAGATTACAATGAGCAGTTCTTC	CASSQASGDYNEQFF
TRBV7-9	-	TRBD1	TRBJ2-5	TGTGCCAGCAGCAGGGGGGACAGGGGAAGGGGGCAAGAGACCCAGTACTTC	CASSRGDRGRGQETQYF
TRBV9	-	TRBD2	TRBJ2-1	TGTGCCAGCAGCGTCGGCGGGGGGGCCGGCAATGAGCAGTTCTTC	CASSVGGGAGNEQFF
TRBV27	-	-	TRBJ2-2	TGTGCCAGCAGCCCCATACTTCTCCGGCGGGGGCCCCCCCGCGCGAACACCGGGGAGCTGTTTTTT	CASSPILLRRGPPRANTGELFF
TRBV6-4	-	-	TRBJ1-1	TGTGCCAGCAGCCTCGTCCCAGGGGATGGCACTGAAGCTTTCTTT	CASSLVPGDGTEAFF
TRBV19	few	-	TRBJ2-7	TGTGCCAGTAGTGCCGACAGTTACGAGCAGTACTTC	CASSADSYEQYF
TRBV12-5	few	TRBD1	TRBJ1-5	TGTGCTAGTGGCCAGGGGGCTCAGCCCCAGCATTTT	CASGQGAQPQHF
TRBV7-2	-	-	TRBJ1-5	TGTGCCAGCAGCTGGAACAGTAGGGGGAATCAGCCCCAGCATTTT	CASSWNSRGNQPQHF
TRBV4-2	-	TRBD1	TRBJ2-1	TGTGCCAGCAGCCTTACCGGGACAGGGGATGATGGGCAGTTCTTC	CASSLTGTGDDGQFF
TRBV6-6	-	TRBD2	TRBJ2-2	TGTGCCAGCAGTTACGGCGGGGGGCGAAACACCGGGGAGCTGTTTTTT	CASSYGGGRNTGELFF
TRBV7-7	-	TRBD2	TRBJ2-7	TGTGCTAGCAGCTTAGCGGGGGGGGAGCAGTACTTC	CASSLAGGEQYF